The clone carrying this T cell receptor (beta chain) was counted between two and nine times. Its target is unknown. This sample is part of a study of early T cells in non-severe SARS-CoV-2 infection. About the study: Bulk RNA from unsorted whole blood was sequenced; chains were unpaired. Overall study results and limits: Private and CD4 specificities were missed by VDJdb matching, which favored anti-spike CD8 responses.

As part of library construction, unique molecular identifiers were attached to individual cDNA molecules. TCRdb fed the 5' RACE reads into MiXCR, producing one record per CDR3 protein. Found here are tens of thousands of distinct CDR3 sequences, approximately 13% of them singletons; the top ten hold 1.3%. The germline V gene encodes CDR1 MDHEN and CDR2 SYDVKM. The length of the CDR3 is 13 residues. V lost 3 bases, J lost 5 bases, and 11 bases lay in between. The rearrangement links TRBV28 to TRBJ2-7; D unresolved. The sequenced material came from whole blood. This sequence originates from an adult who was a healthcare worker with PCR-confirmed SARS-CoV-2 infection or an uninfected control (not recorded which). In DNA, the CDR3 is TGTGCCAGCAGTTTGACTTCCTGGAACGAGCAGTACTTC. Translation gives CASSLTSWNEQYF. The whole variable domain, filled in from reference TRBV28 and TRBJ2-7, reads DVKVTQSSRYLVKRTGEKVFLECVQDMDHENMFWYRQDPGLGLRLIYFSYDVKMKEKGDIPEGYSVSREKKERFSLILESASTNQTSMYLCASSLTSWNEQYFGPGTRLTVT.